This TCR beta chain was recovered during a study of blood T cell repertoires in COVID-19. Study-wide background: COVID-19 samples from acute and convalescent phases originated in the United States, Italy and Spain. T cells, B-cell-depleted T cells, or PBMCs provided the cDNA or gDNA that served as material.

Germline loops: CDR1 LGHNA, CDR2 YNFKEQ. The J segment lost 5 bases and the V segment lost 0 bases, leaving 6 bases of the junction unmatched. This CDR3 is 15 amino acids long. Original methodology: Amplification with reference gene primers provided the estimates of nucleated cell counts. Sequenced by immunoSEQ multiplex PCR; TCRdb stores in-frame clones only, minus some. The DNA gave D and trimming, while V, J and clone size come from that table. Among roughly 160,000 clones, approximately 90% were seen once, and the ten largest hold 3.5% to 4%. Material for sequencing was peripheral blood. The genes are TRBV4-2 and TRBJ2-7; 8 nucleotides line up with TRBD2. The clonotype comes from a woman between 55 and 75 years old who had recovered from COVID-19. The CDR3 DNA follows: TGTGCCAGCAGCCAAGATTGGCGGGGGGCTGACGAGCAGTACTTC. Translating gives CASSQDWRGADEQYF.